Listed below are T cell receptor beta chains from one sample, sequenced in a study of technical replicates of blood from a handful of donors. The protocol was immunoSEQ multiplex PCR, while the TCRdb copy is restricted to in-frame clones and leaves out a portion. The table records 55,000 to 65,000 clones, more than 95% of them present only once. Material for sequencing was T cells isolated from PBMCs. The receptor source for this set is a human donor in good health. CDR3s include the opening cysteine and the closing phenylalanine or tryptophan. The order of the fields is V gene, clone size, J gene, D gene, CDR3 DNA, CDR3 protein. A D gene is named only where the DNA matches it firmly. Clone sizes are given selectively: once, few, many, or a class where the clone is expanded.

v_call: TRBV5-6; clone_size: once; j_call: TRBJ1-2; d_call: NA; cdr3_nt: TGTGCCAGCAGCTTGGTATTTGGAGGGATTGGCTACACCTTC; cdr3_aa: CASSLVFGGIGYTF
v_call: TRBV30; clone_size: NA; j_call: TRBJ2-7; d_call: NA; cdr3_nt: TGTGTCGCGGGGGCAGGGTTGGGGTACGAGCAGTACTTC; cdr3_aa: CVAGAGLGYEQYF
v_call: TRBV6-4; clone_size: NA; j_call: TRBJ2-7; d_call: TRBD2; cdr3_nt: TGTGCCAGTAAGACTAGCGGGGACGCCTACGAGCAGTACTTC; cdr3_aa: CASKTSGDAYEQYF
v_call: TRBV6-5; clone_size: NA; j_call: TRBJ2-7; d_call: TRBD1; cdr3_nt: TGTGCCAGCAGTTTCGCAGGGGGCTACGAGCAGTACTTC; cdr3_aa: CASSFAGGYEQYF
v_call: TRBV30; clone_size: NA; j_call: TRBJ2-1; d_call: TRBD2; cdr3_nt: TGTGCCTGGAAAGGCGGGGGGCACAATGAGCAGTTCTTC; cdr3_aa: CAWKGGGHNEQFF
v_call: TRBV9; clone_size: NA; j_call: TRBJ2-7; d_call: NA; cdr3_nt: TGTGCCAGCAGCGGGGGCAGGGAGGTGGCGTACGAGCAGTACTTC; cdr3_aa: CASSGGREVAYEQYF
v_call: TRBV6-4; clone_size: once; j_call: TRBJ2-1; d_call: NA; cdr3_nt: TGTGCCAGCAGTGACTCGCTAAGAGGAGGGAAGCAGTTCTTC; cdr3_aa: CASSDSLRGGKQFF
v_call: TRBV6-6; clone_size: NA; j_call: TRBJ1-2; d_call: NA; cdr3_nt: TGTGCCAGCAAGCAGGGCAATAACTATGGCTACACCTTC; cdr3_aa: CASKQGNNYGYTF
v_call: TRBV7-2; clone_size: NA; j_call: TRBJ2-1; d_call: TRBD2; cdr3_nt: TGTGCCAGCAGCATAAGAACTAGCGAGTACAATGAGCAGTTCTTC; cdr3_aa: CASSIRTSEYNEQFF
v_call: TRBV6-5; clone_size: NA; j_call: TRBJ2-2; d_call: TRBD1; cdr3_nt: TGTGCCAGCAGTTCATACAGGGGCGGCACCGGGGAGCTGTTTTTT; cdr3_aa: CASSSYRGGTGELFF
v_call: TRBV5-1; clone_size: NA; j_call: TRBJ1-5; d_call: NA; cdr3_nt: TGCGCCAGCAGCTTGGAACAGGGTAATCAGCCCCAGCATTTT; cdr3_aa: CASSLEQGNQPQHF
v_call: TRBV27; clone_size: NA; j_call: TRBJ2-5; d_call: NA; cdr3_nt: TGTGCCAGCAGTTTTGGTAGAAGTCGTGTAGAGACCCAGTACTTC; cdr3_aa: CASSFGRSRVETQYF
v_call: TRBV4-1; clone_size: once; j_call: TRBJ1-4; d_call: NA; cdr3_nt: TGCGCCAGCAGTACTACACCAGCAACTAATGAAAAACTGTTTTTT; cdr3_aa: CASSTTPATNEKLFF
v_call: TRBV19; clone_size: NA; j_call: TRBJ2-2; d_call: NA; cdr3_nt: TGTGCCAGTAGGAACTCAAACACCGGGGAGCTGTTTTTT; cdr3_aa: CASRNSNTGELFF
v_call: TRBV10-1; clone_size: NA; j_call: TRBJ2-2; d_call: TRBD1; cdr3_nt: TGCGCCAGCATGAGGGACAGGGGGACCGGGGAGCTGTTTTTT; cdr3_aa: CASMRDRGTGELFF
v_call: TRBV5-1; clone_size: NA; j_call: TRBJ1-2; d_call: NA; cdr3_nt: TGCGCCAGCAGCTTGGGGCTCGGCAGGGTGGACGGCTACACCTTC; cdr3_aa: CASSLGLGRVDGYTF
v_call: TRBV7-2; clone_size: NA; j_call: TRBJ2-7; d_call: TRBD1; cdr3_nt: TGTGCCAGCAGCTTTGCGGCAGGGGGCTACGAGCAGTACTTC; cdr3_aa: CASSFAAGGYEQYF
v_call: TRBV7-6; clone_size: NA; j_call: TRBJ2-1; d_call: TRBD2; cdr3_nt: TGTGCCAGCAGCTCGACTAGCGGGGGCCTTGAGCAGTTCTTC; cdr3_aa: CASSSTSGGLEQFF
v_call: TRBV19; clone_size: NA; j_call: TRBJ1-1; d_call: NA; cdr3_nt: TGTGCCAGTAGTTCACAGGGCGGCACTGAAGCTTTCTTT; cdr3_aa: CASSSQGGTEAFF
v_call: TRBV9; clone_size: NA; j_call: TRBJ2-3; d_call: TRBD2; cdr3_nt: TGTGCCAGCAGCTCTAGCGGGGGCCGAGATACGCAGTATTTT; cdr3_aa: CASSSSGGRDTQYF
v_call: TRBV14; clone_size: NA; j_call: TRBJ2-5; d_call: TRBD1; cdr3_nt: TGTGCCAGCAGCCAGACGTGGGACAGAAAAGAGACCCAGTACTTC; cdr3_aa: CASSQTWDRKETQYF
v_call: TRBV20-1; clone_size: NA; j_call: TRBJ2-7; d_call: NA; cdr3_nt: TGCAGTGCTATGGCGGCCTACGAGCAGTACTTC; cdr3_aa: CSAMAAYEQYF
v_call: TRBV11-3; clone_size: once; j_call: TRBJ2-2; d_call: NA; cdr3_nt: TGTGCCAGCAGATTGAGGTCGGCGTCCGGGGAGCTGTTTTTT; cdr3_aa: CASRLRSASGELFF
v_call: TRBV28; clone_size: NA; j_call: TRBJ1-5; d_call: TRBD1; cdr3_nt: TGTGCCAGCACCGCGGGACAGGGGAATCAGCCCCAGCATTTT; cdr3_aa: CASTAGQGNQPQHF
v_call: TRBV30; clone_size: NA; j_call: TRBJ1-2; d_call: TRBD1; cdr3_nt: TGTGCCTGGAGAGGGACAGCAGACTATGGCTACACCTTC; cdr3_aa: CAWRGTADYGYTF
v_call: TRBV9; clone_size: NA; j_call: TRBJ2-3; d_call: TRBD2; cdr3_nt: TGTGCCAGCAGCCAAAAACCGGGACTAGCGGGAGTTTCAGATACGCAGTATTTT; cdr3_aa: CASSQKPGLAGVSDTQYF
v_call: TRBV19; clone_size: NA; j_call: TRBJ1-5; d_call: TRBD1; cdr3_nt: TGTGCCAGTAGTGCGACAGGGGGCAGTTCTCAGCCCCAGCATTTT; cdr3_aa: CASSATGGSSQPQHF
v_call: TRBV28; clone_size: NA; j_call: TRBJ1-4; d_call: NA; cdr3_nt: TGTGCCAGCAGTGGCGGAGCGACAGGAAATAATGAAAAACTGTTTTTT; cdr3_aa: CASSGGATGNNEKLFF
v_call: TRBV4-2; clone_size: NA; j_call: TRBJ1-1; d_call: NA; cdr3_nt: TGTGCCAGCAGCCAAGAGGAATGGACAGTCAACACTGAAGCTTTCTTT; cdr3_aa: CASSQEEWTVNTEAFF
v_call: TRBV2; clone_size: NA; j_call: TRBJ1-5; d_call: TRBD1; cdr3_nt: TGTGCCAGCAGGTCACAGGGGGCGAGTCAGCCCCAGCATTTT; cdr3_aa: CASRSQGASQPQHF
v_call: TRBV7-9; clone_size: NA; j_call: TRBJ1-4; d_call: NA; cdr3_nt: TGTGCCAGCAGCTTAGGGGTGGGGCTTAATGAAAAACTGTTTTTT; cdr3_aa: CASSLGVGLNEKLFF
v_call: TRBV7-9; clone_size: NA; j_call: TRBJ1-1; d_call: NA; cdr3_nt: TGTGCCAGCAGCTATGGGCTTCTGAACACTGAAGCTTTCTTT; cdr3_aa: CASSYGLLNTEAFF
v_call: TRBV4-1; clone_size: NA; j_call: TRBJ2-5; d_call: TRBD2; cdr3_nt: TGCGCCAGCAGCCAAGTAGGACTAGCGGGGGGAGTTGGGACCCAGTACTTC; cdr3_aa: CASSQVGLAGGVGTQYF
v_call: TRBV5-1; clone_size: few; j_call: TRBJ1-1; d_call: TRBD1; cdr3_nt: TGCGCCAGCACCACACAGGGGGAAGCTTTCTTT; cdr3_aa: CASTTQGEAFF
v_call: TRBV19; clone_size: NA; j_call: TRBJ1-1; d_call: TRBD1; cdr3_nt: TGTGCCAGTAGTATAGGGTGGCCAGGGGGTCCTTCCACTGAAGCTTTCTTT; cdr3_aa: CASSIGWPGGPSTEAFF
v_call: TRBV5-1; clone_size: NA; j_call: TRBJ2-4; d_call: TRBD2; cdr3_nt: TGCGCCAGCAGCCCCGGGACTAGCGGGCAACTAGCCAAAAACATTCAGTACTTC; cdr3_aa: CASSPGTSGQLAKNIQYF
v_call: TRBV6-5; clone_size: NA; j_call: TRBJ1-1; d_call: NA; cdr3_nt: TGTGCCAGCACTCGGGGGACTGAAGCTTTCTTT; cdr3_aa: CASTRGTEAFF
v_call: TRBV9; clone_size: NA; j_call: TRBJ2-3; d_call: TRBD2; cdr3_nt: TGTGCCAGCAGCCCTCGGACTAGCGGAAGAGATACGCAGTATTTT; cdr3_aa: CASSPRTSGRDTQYF
v_call: TRBV5-5; clone_size: NA; j_call: TRBJ1-5; d_call: NA; cdr3_nt: TGTGCCAGCAGCTTGATGGGGGCAGTGAGCAATCAGCCCCAGCATTTT; cdr3_aa: CASSLMGAVSNQPQHF
v_call: TRBV11-2; clone_size: NA; j_call: TRBJ1-2; d_call: NA; cdr3_nt: TGTGCCAGCAGCTCCGGGACACCAATAGGGGATTATGGCTACACCTTC; cdr3_aa: CASSSGTPIGDYGYTF
v_call: TRBV2; clone_size: once; j_call: TRBJ2-7; d_call: TRBD2; cdr3_nt: TGTGCCAGCAAGTTGGCTAGCGGGGGTTCCTACGAGCAGTACTTC; cdr3_aa: CASKLASGGSYEQYF
v_call: TRBV9; clone_size: NA; j_call: TRBJ1-2; d_call: NA; cdr3_nt: TGTGCCAGCCGCGGGGAGGGAGGCTACACCTTC; cdr3_aa: CASRGEGGYTF
v_call: TRBV10-2; clone_size: NA; j_call: TRBJ2-1; d_call: TRBD2; cdr3_nt: TGCGCCAGCAGTGAAGTGGGACTAGCGGTCTACAATGAGCAGTTCTTC; cdr3_aa: CASSEVGLAVYNEQFF
v_call: TRBV5-1; clone_size: NA; j_call: TRBJ2-7; d_call: TRBD1; cdr3_nt: TGCGCCAGCAGCTCGGACAGGGATGATCTGTACTTC; cdr3_aa: CASSSDRDDLYF
v_call: TRBV5-1; clone_size: NA; j_call: TRBJ1-6; d_call: NA; cdr3_nt: TGCGCCAGCAGCTTGAGCGCGGGGATAGGGAATTCACCCCTCCACTTT; cdr3_aa: CASSLSAGIGNSPLHF
v_call: TRBV11-2; clone_size: NA; j_call: TRBJ2-2; d_call: NA; cdr3_nt: TGTGCCAGCAGCCTTCGCTTTAGTAGAACGAACACCGGGGAGCTGTTTTTT; cdr3_aa: CASSLRFSRTNTGELFF
v_call: TRBV28; clone_size: NA; j_call: TRBJ2-1; d_call: TRBD2; cdr3_nt: TGTGCCAGCAGTTTGCGACGGCTTGTGGAGACTTTAGCGGGAGAACCGAATGAGCAGTTCTTC; cdr3_aa: CASSLRRLVETLAGEPNEQFF
v_call: TRBV5-4; clone_size: NA; j_call: TRBJ2-7; d_call: TRBD1; cdr3_nt: TGTGCCAGCAGCTTGGTAGGACAGGGCTCCTACGAGCAGTACTTC; cdr3_aa: CASSLVGQGSYEQYF